This TCR beta chain was retrieved from a study of blood T cell repertoires in COVID-19. Study details: Researchers got acute and convalescent COVID-19 samples from the United States, Italy and Spain. Sources were T cells, B-cell-depleted T cells, or PBMCs; the material itself was cDNA or gDNA.

Seattle patients were enrolled during active infection and followed longitudinally. In this sample, this clone turned up once. Source study methods: Reference gene primer amplification in the assay estimated nucleated cell counts. The data were produced by immunoSEQ multiplex PCR, yet TCRdb's version contains in-frame clones alone and is incomplete. V, J and clone size derive from that table, while D and trimming were established from the DNA sequence. The sample yields almost 300,000 clones, about nine tenths seen once. Trimming took off 11 bases at V and 2 bases at J, with 14 bases between the two ends. Germline CDR1 and CDR2: SNHLY and FYNNEI. The CDR3 runs to 13 residues.

The TCR sequence derives from a woman aged 25 to 45 with COVID-19, enrolled during active disease. Sequencing used peripheral blood. V and J are TRBV2 and TRBJ2-3; perhaps TRBD1 as D (6 bases). The CDR3 DNA reads TGTGCCGGCAACAGGGATGACACAGATACGCAGTATTTT. This codes for CAGNRDDTDTQYF.